This T cell receptor (beta chain) was recorded in a study of cytomegalovirus exposure and HLA in healthy donors. The ends were cut back, 6 bases at V and 2 bases at J, with 6 bases in the middle. Per germline, CDR1 SEHNR and CDR2 FQNEAQ (reference sequence). The CDR3 covers 12 residues. PCR employed 60 Vbeta and 13 Jbeta primers. Repertoires were generated with immunoSEQ multiplex PCR, while TCRdb's copy carries only in-frame clones and drops some. In all, the sample yields 45,000 to 55,000 clones. Input material: PBMCs. The TCR comes from a woman aged 45-59 years in good health and CMV-seropositive. The chain uses TRBV7-9 and TRBJ2-3; D call uncertain. CDR3 in DNA: TGTGCCAGCAGAGAGTCCACAGATACGCAGTATTTT. Translation: CASRESTDTQYF.